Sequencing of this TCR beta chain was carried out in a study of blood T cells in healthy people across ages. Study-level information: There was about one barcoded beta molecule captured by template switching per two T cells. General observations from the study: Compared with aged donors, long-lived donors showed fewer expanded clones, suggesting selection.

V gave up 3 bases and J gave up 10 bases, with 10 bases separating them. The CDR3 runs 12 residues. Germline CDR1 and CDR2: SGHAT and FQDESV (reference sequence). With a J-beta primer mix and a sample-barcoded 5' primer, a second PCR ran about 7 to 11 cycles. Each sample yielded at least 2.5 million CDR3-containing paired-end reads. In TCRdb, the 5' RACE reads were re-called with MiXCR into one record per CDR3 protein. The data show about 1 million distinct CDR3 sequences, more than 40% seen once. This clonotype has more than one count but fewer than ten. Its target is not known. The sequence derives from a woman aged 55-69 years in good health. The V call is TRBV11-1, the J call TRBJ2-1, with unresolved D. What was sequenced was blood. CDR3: CASSLNLREQFF. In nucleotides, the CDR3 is TGTGCCAGCAGCTTGAACCTAAGAGAGCAGTTCTTC. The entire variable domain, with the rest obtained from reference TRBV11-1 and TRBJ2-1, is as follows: EAEVAQSPRYKITEKSQAVAFWCDPISGHATLYWYRQILGQGPELLVQFQDESVVDDSQLPKDRFSAERLKGVDSTLKIQPAELGDSAMYLCASSLNLREQFFGPGTRLTVL.